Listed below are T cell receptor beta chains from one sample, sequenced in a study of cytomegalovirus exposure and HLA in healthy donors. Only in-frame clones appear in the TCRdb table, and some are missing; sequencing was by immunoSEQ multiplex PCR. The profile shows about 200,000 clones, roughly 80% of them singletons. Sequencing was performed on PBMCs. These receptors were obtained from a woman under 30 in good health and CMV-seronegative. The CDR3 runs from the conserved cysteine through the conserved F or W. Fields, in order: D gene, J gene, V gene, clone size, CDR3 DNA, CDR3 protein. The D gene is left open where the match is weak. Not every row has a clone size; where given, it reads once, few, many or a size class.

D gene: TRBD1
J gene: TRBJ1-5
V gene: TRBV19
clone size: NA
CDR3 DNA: TGTGCCAGTAGTCACGACAGGGGGCTTCGCAATCAGCCCCAGCATTTT
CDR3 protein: CASSHDRGLRNQPQHF

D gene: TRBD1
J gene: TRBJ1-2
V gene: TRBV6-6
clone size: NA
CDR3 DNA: TGTGCCAGCAGTTACTCCAGGACAGGGAGTAACTATGGCTACACCTTC
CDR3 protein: CASSYSRTGSNYGYTF

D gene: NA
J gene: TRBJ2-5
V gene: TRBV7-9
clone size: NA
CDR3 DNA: TGTGCCAGCAGCTTACAGGGCTCTTCTTCGGAGACCCAGTACTTC
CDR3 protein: CASSLQGSSSETQYF

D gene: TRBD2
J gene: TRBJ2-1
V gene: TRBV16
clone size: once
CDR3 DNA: TGTGCCAGCAGCCACCTAGCGGGGGCAAATGAGCAGTTCTTC
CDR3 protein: CASSHLAGANEQFF

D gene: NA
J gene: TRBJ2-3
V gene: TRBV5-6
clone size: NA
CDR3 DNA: TGTGCCAGCAGCTTGGCGCTAGCGTGGGATACGCAGTATTTT
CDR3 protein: CASSLALAWDTQYF

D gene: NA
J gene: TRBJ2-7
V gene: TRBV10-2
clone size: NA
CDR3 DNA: TGCGCCAGCAGTCCCCCGGAGAGCGAGCAGTACTTC
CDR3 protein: CASSPPESEQYF

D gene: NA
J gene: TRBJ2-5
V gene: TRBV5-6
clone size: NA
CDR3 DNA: TGTGCCAGCAGCTTGGGAGGGACTCCGAACACCCAAGAGACCCAGTACTTC
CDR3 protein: CASSLGGTPNTQETQYF

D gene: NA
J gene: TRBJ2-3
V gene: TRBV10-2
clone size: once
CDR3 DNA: TGCGCCAGCAGTGACGTAGCTCCTAGCACAGATACGCAGTATTTT
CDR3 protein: CASSDVAPSTDTQYF

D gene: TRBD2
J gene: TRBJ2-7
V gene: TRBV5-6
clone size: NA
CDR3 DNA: TGTGCCAGCAGCTTGCTTAGCGGGAGGATCGAGCAGTACTTC
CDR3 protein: CASSLLSGRIEQYF

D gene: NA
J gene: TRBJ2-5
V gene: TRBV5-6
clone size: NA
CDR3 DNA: TGTGCCAGCAGCTTGGCGGGTTCTAGTGCGGTGGAGACCCAGTACTTC
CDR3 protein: CASSLAGSSAVETQYF

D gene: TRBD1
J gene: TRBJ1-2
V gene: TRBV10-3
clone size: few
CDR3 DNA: TGTGCCATCAGGGACGGGACAGTCTATGGCTACACCTTC
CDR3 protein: CAIRDGTVYGYTF

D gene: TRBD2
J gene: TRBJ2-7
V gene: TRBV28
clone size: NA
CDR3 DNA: TGTGCCACCCTACTAGCGGGAGGCCCCTACGAGCAGTACTTC
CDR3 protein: CATLLAGGPYEQYF

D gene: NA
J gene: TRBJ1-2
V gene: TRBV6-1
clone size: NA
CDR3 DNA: TGTGCCAGCACCTCTATTGGGCGAGCTAACTATGGCTACACCTTC
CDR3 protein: CASTSIGRANYGYTF

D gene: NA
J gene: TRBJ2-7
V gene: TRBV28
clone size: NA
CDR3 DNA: TGTGCCAGCAGTTCCTATAGCGGTAGCTCCTACGAGCAGTACTTC
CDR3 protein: CASSSYSGSSYEQYF

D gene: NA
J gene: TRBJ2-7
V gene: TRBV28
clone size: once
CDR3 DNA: TGTGCCAGCAGTGCCCAAGGGGGTTCAGGGTACGAGCAGTACTTC
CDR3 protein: CASSAQGGSGYEQYF

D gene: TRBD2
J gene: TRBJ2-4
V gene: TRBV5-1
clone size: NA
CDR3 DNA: TGCGCCAGCAGCTTGGGAGGGGAGGGAAACATTCAGTACTTC
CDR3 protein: CASSLGGEGNIQYF

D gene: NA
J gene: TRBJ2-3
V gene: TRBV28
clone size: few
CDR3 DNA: TGTGCCAGCAGTCCCGACTTGGTCACAGATACGCAGTATTTT
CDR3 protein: CASSPDLVTDTQYF

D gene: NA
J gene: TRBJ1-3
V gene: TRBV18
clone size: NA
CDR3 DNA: TGTGCCAGCTCGCAGGGGAGCTCTGGAAACACCATATATTTT
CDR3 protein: CASSQGSSGNTIYF